These T cell receptor beta chains were read from a single sample in a study of T cell responses to AZD1222 COVID-19 vaccine. Profiled with immunoSEQ multiplex PCR; TCRdb holds only in-frame clones, not every one. Among some 99,000 clones listed, more than 75% were seen once. Sequenced material: peripheral blood, taken 28 days after the second AZD1222 dose. These receptors were collected from an adult who received the AZD1222 COVID-19 vaccine. The CDR3 runs from the conserved cysteine through the conserved F or W. The D gene is left open where the match is weak. A row's size may be missing; if present it is once, few, many or a size class.

J gene: TRBJ2-1
V gene: TRBV6-2/TRBV6-3
clone size: .
D gene: .
CDR3 DNA: TGTGCCAGCAGCTGGACTGGGTCCTACAATGAGCAGTTCTTC
CDR3 protein: CASSWTGSYNEQFF

J gene: TRBJ1-1
V gene: TRBV6-5
clone size: .
D gene: .
CDR3 DNA: TGTGCCAGCAGTTCCCGAAAGTATACTGAAGCTTTCTTT
CDR3 protein: CASSSRKYTEAFF

J gene: TRBJ2-1
V gene: TRBV7-6
clone size: .
D gene: .
CDR3 DNA: TGTGCCAGCAGCTTAACCACAGGGGGGGGATCCTACAATGAGCAGTTCTTC
CDR3 protein: CASSLTTGGGSYNEQFF

J gene: TRBJ1-1
V gene: TRBV6-5
clone size: .
D gene: TRBD1
CDR3 DNA: TGTGCCAGCAGTTACCAAGACAGGGAGTACACTGAAGCTTTCTTT
CDR3 protein: CASSYQDREYTEAFF

J gene: TRBJ2-1
V gene: TRBV7-9
clone size: once
D gene: .
CDR3 DNA: TGTGCCAGCAGCTTGGGCAGGGCGGAGTACAGTGAGCAGTTCTTC
CDR3 protein: CASSLGRAEYSEQFF

J gene: TRBJ2-2
V gene: TRBV6-4
clone size: once
D gene: .
CDR3 DNA: TGTGCCAGCCGCTTTGAGGGGTCCACCGGGGAGCTGTTTTTT
CDR3 protein: CASRFEGSTGELFF

J gene: TRBJ2-2
V gene: TRBV7-3
clone size: .
D gene: .
CDR3 DNA: TGTGCCAGCAGCAATGGGCTAACCGGGGAGCTGTTTTTT
CDR3 protein: CASSNGLTGELFF

J gene: TRBJ1-2
V gene: TRBV28
clone size: .
D gene: .
CDR3 DNA: TGTGCCAGCAACGGGTTTAGTAACTATGGCTACACCTTC
CDR3 protein: CASNGFSNYGYTF

J gene: TRBJ2-2
V gene: TRBV10-3
clone size: .
D gene: .
CDR3 DNA: TGTGCCATCAAGCCGACAGAGAACACCGGGGAGCTGTTTTTT
CDR3 protein: CAIKPTENTGELFF

J gene: TRBJ1-2
V gene: TRBV7-9
clone size: few
D gene: .
CDR3 DNA: TGTGCCAGCAGCTTAGAAAAGGGCAGGCGCATCGATAACTATGGCTACACCTTC
CDR3 protein: CASSLEKGRRIDNYGYTF

J gene: TRBJ2-3
V gene: TRBV30
clone size: .
D gene: .
CDR3 DNA: TGTGCCTGGAGTGTATTCCGGCGAACCGCCCTTAGGGGTGCAGATACGCAGTATTTT
CDR3 protein: CAWSVFRRTALRGADTQYF

J gene: TRBJ2-3
V gene: TRBV4-2
clone size: .
D gene: .
CDR3 DNA: TGTGCCAGCAGCCAAGGTCCAGCAGATACGCAGTATTTT
CDR3 protein: CASSQGPADTQYF

J gene: TRBJ1-5
V gene: TRBV27
clone size: .
D gene: TRBD1
CDR3 DNA: TGTGCCAGCAGCCCAGGGGGCGTTCAGCCCCAGCATTTT
CDR3 protein: CASSPGGVQPQHF

J gene: TRBJ1-1
V gene: TRBV29-1
clone size: .
D gene: .
CDR3 DNA: TGCAGCGTTGTAGTTGGTACTGAAGCTTTCTTT
CDR3 protein: CSVVVGTEAFF

J gene: TRBJ2-1
V gene: TRBV19
clone size: .
D gene: .
CDR3 DNA: TGTGCCACCTCTCGGGGGCTAGCGGCCTACAATGAGCAGTTCTTC
CDR3 protein: CATSRGLAAYNEQFF

J gene: TRBJ1-2
V gene: TRBV6-5
clone size: .
D gene: .
CDR3 DNA: TGTGCCACCAATTTGGGCCAGGGGCATGGCTACACCTTC
CDR3 protein: CATNLGQGHGYTF

J gene: TRBJ2-1
V gene: TRBV21-1
clone size: .
D gene: .
CDR3 DNA: TGTGCCAGCAGCAAAGGTCTCGGGGGGGGCCCCAATGAGCAGTTCTTC
CDR3 protein: CASSKGLGGGPNEQFF

J gene: TRBJ2-3
V gene: TRBV18
clone size: .
D gene: .
CDR3 DNA: TGTGCCAGCTCTCTTACCCTGAGCACAGATACGCAGTATTTT
CDR3 protein: CASSLTLSTDTQYF

J gene: TRBJ1-1
V gene: TRBV11-2
clone size: once
D gene: .
CDR3 DNA: TGTGCCACCTGGGGGGGGAACACTGAAGCTTTCTTT
CDR3 protein: CATWGGNTEAFF

J gene: TRBJ2-7
V gene: TRBV7-8
clone size: few
D gene: TRBD1
CDR3 DNA: TGTGCCAGCAGCCAAACGTCCCGGGACAGGGATTATAGCTCCTACGAGCAGTACTTC
CDR3 protein: CASSQTSRDRDYSSYEQYF

J gene: TRBJ1-3
V gene: TRBV6-5
clone size: .
D gene: .
CDR3 DNA: TGTGCCAGCAGTTATCGAGGAGGCGCTGGAAACACCATATATTTT
CDR3 protein: CASSYRGGAGNTIYF

J gene: TRBJ2-6
V gene: TRBV7-9
clone size: .
D gene: TRBD1
CDR3 DNA: TGTGCCAGCAGTCCCTGGACAGGGCTGGCCAACGTCCTGACTTTC
CDR3 protein: CASSPWTGLANVLTF

J gene: TRBJ1-4
V gene: TRBV5-4
clone size: once
D gene: .
CDR3 DNA: TGTGCCAGCAGCTTCCGGGGCGAAAAACTGTTTTTT
CDR3 protein: CASSFRGEKLFF

J gene: TRBJ1-2
V gene: TRBV10-3
clone size: .
D gene: .
CDR3 DNA: TGTGCCATCAGTGATGACATCCTGTATGGCTACACCTTC
CDR3 protein: CAISDDILYGYTF